The 31 T cell receptor beta chains given below trace back to one sample, sequenced in a study of blood T cell repertoires in COVID-19. Profiling relied on immunoSEQ multiplex PCR, and the TCRdb table lists in-frame clones only, not all of them. The table has roughly 250,000 clones, around four fifths seen once. Material for sequencing was peripheral blood. These receptors were collected from a woman aged 40 to 50 with active or convalescent COVID-19.

This chain uses TRBV29-1 with TRBJ2-3; tentative D call: TRBD2 (6 bases). V lost 4 bases, J lost 6 bases, and 11 bases lay in between. The CDR3 runs 12 residues. The germline V gene has CDR1 SQVTM and CDR2 ANQGSEA. The CDR3 here is CSVVLAADTQYF. CDR3 DNA sequence: TGCAGCGTTGTGTTAGCGGCGGATACGCAGTATTTT.

The rearrangement links TRBV30 to TRBJ2-3; D perhaps matches TRBD2 (6 bases). Per the germline V gene, CDR1 is GTSNPN and CDR2 is SVGIG (reference sequence). Trimming took off 3 bases at V and 1 base at J, with 11 bases between the two ends. This CDR3 has 14 amino acids. DNA for the CDR3: TGTGCCTGGAGCGGGGGTTTGGGCACAGATACGCAGTATTTT. This gives the protein CAWSGGLGTDTQYF.

This clone appeared once. This rearrangement joins TRBV5-1 to TRBJ2-2, with a tentative D call TRBD2 (5 bases). This CDR3 comprises 15 residues. Between the trimmed V and J ends, which lost 4 bases and 1 base, there was a span of 11 bases. The V gene's germline CDR1 is SGHRS and CDR2 YFSETQ. The CDR3 DNA follows: TGCGCCAGCAGCGGTTTCAGCGGGAACACCGGGGAGCTGTTTTTT. It translates to CASSGFSGNTGELFF.

This clone was recorded once. The chain employs TRBV5-3 and TRBJ2-2; the match to TRBD1 covers 9 bases. TRBV5-3 is annotated as an ORF whose role is uncertain. This CDR3 has 17 amino acids. Trimming cost V 4 bases and J 6 bases; bases outside gene matches: 13. The CDR3 DNA reads as TGTGCCAGAAGCCAAAGAGGCAGGACAGGGGACGCCGGGGAGCTGTTTTTT. Its protein product is CARSQRGRTGDAGELFF.

The genes are TRBV18 and TRBJ1-2; D not certain. Germline V lookup: CDR1 KGHSH, CDR2 LQKENI. V dropped 4 bases and J dropped 1 base, with 7 bases sitting between them. The CDR3 runs 13 residues. CDR3 sequence reads: CASSLTDNYGYTF. The CDR3 coding sequence is TGTGCCAGCTCACTGACTGATAACTATGGCTACACCTTC.

The rearrangement uses TRBV5-1 and TRBJ1-1; the D gene is possibly TRBD1 (5 bases). From germline, CDR1 is SGHRS and CDR2 YFSETQ. V lost 3 bases and J lost 7, with 10 bases in between. The CDR3 has 12 residues. The CDR3: CASSSPDSEAFF. CDR3 DNA sequence: TGCGCCAGCAGCTCTCCTGACAGTGAAGCTTTCTTT.

This clone was seen a handful of times. This sequence joins TRBV7-8 and TRBJ2-1, with 9 bases lining up with TRBD2. Germline V gives CDR1 SGHVS, CDR2 FQNEAQ. This CDR3 spans 16 amino acids. J gave up 5 bases and V 1 base, and 6 bases lay outside the gene matches. CDR3 in amino acids: CASSLVGGGAHNEQFF. The CDR3 DNA reads TGTGCCAGCAGCTTAGTGGGCGGGGGGGCTCACAATGAGCAGTTCTTC.

The V gene is TRBV19, the J gene TRBJ1-4; 7 nucleotides align to TRBD1. The length of the CDR3 is 15 residues. Germline CDR1 reads LNHDA; CDR2 reads SQIVND (reference sequence). The J segment lost 4 bases and the V segment lost 1 base, leaving 3 bases of the junction unmatched. The CDR3 DNA follows: TGTGCCAGTAGTATAGGGGACAGCCTTAATGAAAAACTGTTTTTT. Its protein product is CASSIGDSLNEKLFF.

The chain has TRBV5-6 and TRBJ2-2, with TRBD1 identical over 8 bases. Germline V gene data show CDR1 as SGHDT and CDR2 as YYEEEE. V shed 4 bases, J shed 5 bases, and the junction held 7 bases outside the gene matches. The CDR3 is made up of 15 amino acids. CDR3 DNA sequence: TGTGCCAGCAGCCTCGACAGGGGCAGGACCGGGGAGCTGTTTTTT. Its translation: CASSLDRGRTGELFF.

The chain couples TRBV4-2 to TRBJ2-1, with 8 bases lining up with TRBD2. V shed 4 bases, J shed 6 bases, and the junction held 8 bases outside the gene matches. CDR3 size: 15 residues. Per germline, CDR1 LGHNA and CDR2 YNFKEQ. The DNA for the CDR3 is TGTGCCAGCAGCCGGGGACTAGTTTCGTCCAATGAGCAGTTCTTC. Amino acids: CASSRGLVSSNEQFF.

This clone was observed a single time. The identical CDR3 is also encoded by other nucleotide sequences in the sample. CDR3 loop: CASSLQGYGYTF. The CDR3 DNA follows: TGTGCCAGCAGTTTACAGGGCTATGGCTACACCTTC. V usage is TRBV28 and J usage is TRBJ1-2; possibly TRBD1 for D (5 bases). Per germline, CDR1 MDHEN and CDR2 SYDVKM. The CDR3 consists of 12 residues. The V end lost 2 bases, the J end lost 4 bases, and 5 bases lay between the germline ends.

Note on this clone: The junction departs from the called germline gene at one end, perhaps through a read error. CDR3 coding DNA: TGTGCCAGCAGCATAGATCGGGGGAGGGGGAAGAATGGCTACACCTTC. Residues: CASSIDRGRGKNGYTF. The rearrangement uses TRBV11-2 and TRBJ1-2; tentative D call: TRBD1 (6 bases). Germline V gene sequence: CDR1 SGHAT, CDR2 FQNNGV. This CDR3 contains 16 residues.

Only one count was recorded for this clone. The V gene is TRBV2, the J gene TRBJ2-6; TRBD2 matches at 11 bases. The CDR3 consists of 18 residues. Germline V lookup: CDR1 SNHLY, CDR2 FYNNEI. The V gene end was trimmed by 4 bases and the J gene end by 3 bases; junction bases not matched to a gene: 8. CDR3 nucleotide sequence: TGTGCCAGCAGTGCCAGGACTAGCGGGCGGTATGGGGCCAACGTCCTGACTTTC. It encodes CASSARTSGRYGANVLTF. The full variable domain, rest sourced from reference TRBV2 and TRBJ2-6, is EPEVTQTPSHQVTQMGQEVILRCVPISNHLYFYWYRQILGQKVEFLVSFYNNEISEKSEIFDDQFSVERPDGSNFTLKIRSTKLEDSAMYFCASSARTSGRYGANVLTFGAGSRLTVL.

The gene calls are TRBV19 and TRBJ1-5; no definite D call. V lost 5 bases and J lost 3, with 14 bases in between. Germline loops: CDR1 LNHDA, CDR2 SQIVND (reference sequence). The CDR3 covers 15 residues. The CDR3 bases are TGTGCCAGTAGTTCGGCGGGTTTTGCCAATCAGCCCCAGCATTTT. It specifies CASSSAGFANQPQHF. Full variable domain (remainder filled in from reference TRBV19 and TRBJ1-5): DGGITQSPKYLFRKEGQNVTLSCEQNLNHDAMYWYRQDPGQGLRLIYYSQIVNDFQKGDIAEGYSVSREKKESFPLTVTSAQKNPTAFYLCASSSAGFANQPQHFGDGTRLSIL.

The J gene is TRBJ1-2, the V gene TRBV5-1; TRBD1 agrees at 7 bases. This CDR3 region has 18 residues. The trim removed 2 bases at V and 4 bases at J, leaving 17 bases unmatched. The germline CDR1 and CDR2 sequences are SGHRS and YFSETQ. CDR3 bases: TGCGCCAGCAGCTTCGGTCCCTCGGGAGGGGGCAAGATCTATGGCTACACCTTC. Encoded protein: CASSFGPSGGGKIYGYTF.

This sequence joins TRBV28 and TRBJ1-2; D possibly corresponds to TRBD1 (6 bases). V lost 7 bases to trimming and J lost 7 bases, with 16 bases between them. The V gene's germline CDR1 is MDHEN and CDR2 SYDVKM. The CDR3 length is 13 residues. The CDR3 coding sequence is TGTGCCAGCAATCTCCCACAGGGATCTGGCTACACCTTC. It translates to CASNLPQGSGYTF.

This clone was seen only once. The rearrangement joins TRBV6-5 to TRBJ2-3; TRBD2 might be the D (7 bases). Germline CDR1 MNHEY, CDR2 SVGAGI. The CDR3 is 14 residues long. V dropped 5 bases and J dropped 4 bases, with 13 bases sitting between them. The CDR3 nucleotides read TGTGCCAGCAGTAGGGGGGGCGGGTCAGATACGCAGTATTTT. It is translated as CASSRGGGSDTQYF.

In its sample, this clone was seen once. The chain combines TRBV2 with TRBJ1-5; the D is unclear. Trimming cost V 3 bases and J 11 bases, with 17 bases left between them. The CDR3 loop spans 14 amino acids. Germline CDR1 is SNHLY and CDR2 is FYNNEI. The CDR3 loop is CASSDGRREKAQHF. CDR3 coding DNA: TGTGCCAGCAGTGACGGGCGGAGGGAAAAGGCCCAGCATTTT.

The V gene is TRBV5-6, the J gene TRBJ2-3; TRBD1 aligns across 7 bases. The CDR3 has 16 residues. The germline gives CDR1 SGHDT, CDR2 YYEEEE. V lost 0 bases to trimming and J lost 4 bases; unmatched junction nucleotides: 8. The CDR3 loop reads CASSLAKRGRADTQYF. CDR3 bases: TGTGCCAGCAGCTTGGCCAAAAGGGGGCGCGCAGATACGCAGTATTTT.

This sequence joins TRBV28 and TRBJ2-1; D not resolved. The CDR3 runs 16 residues. Trimming pared 3 bases from V and 0 bases from J, leaving 12 bases between. Looked up from germline, CDR1 is MDHEN and CDR2 is SYDVKM. The CDR3 reads CASSLSYSLSYNEQFF. DNA for the CDR3: TGTGCCAGCAGTTTGAGTTACAGCCTCTCCTACAATGAGCAGTTCTTC.

The V call is TRBV24-1, the J call TRBJ1-3, with D uncertain. Germline CDR1 reads KGHDR; CDR2 reads SFDVKD. Trimming left V 9 bases short and J 4 bases short, with 6 bases between. The CDR3 spans 11 residues. CDR3 sequence: CATAAGNTIYF. CDR3 in DNA: TGTGCCACCGCCGCGGGAAACACCATATATTTT.

The rearrangement links TRBV4-2 to TRBJ2-1; 12 bases are a match to TRBD2. In germline, CDR1 is LGHNA, CDR2 YNFKEQ. Losses at the gene ends were 11 bases for V and 5 bases for J; bases not matched to a gene: 4. CDR3 size: 13 residues. The CDR3, as DNA: TGTGCCTCTGGACTAGCGGGGAACAATGAGCAGTTCTTC. Translated: CASGLAGNNEQFF.

V usage is TRBV7-2 and J usage is TRBJ1-2; TRBD1 matches at 7 bases. J gave up 3 bases and V 2 bases, and 9 bases lay outside the gene matches. This CDR3 region has 16 residues. From germline, CDR1 is SGHTA and CDR2 FQGNSA. DNA for the CDR3: TGTGCCAGCAGCTTATTGTGGGACAGTACGGACTATGGCTACACCTTC. This encodes CASSLLWDSTDYGYTF. The full variable domain, with the rest looked up from reference TRBV7-2 and TRBJ1-2, is GAGVSQSPSNKVTEKGKDVELRCDPISGHTALYWYRQSLGQGLEFLIYFQGNSAPDKSGLPSDRFSAERTGGSVSTLTIQRTQQEDSAVYLCASSLLWDSTDYGYTFGSGTRLTVV.

This clone turned up a few times. J is TRBJ2-1 and V is TRBV11-3; the match to TRBD1 covers 9 bases. Germline V gives CDR1 SGHNT, CDR2 YENEEA. Trimming at V came to 3 bases and at J to 10 bases, leaving 4 bases not matched to a gene. This CDR3 is 13 amino acids long. The CDR3 bases are TGTGCCAGCAGCTTCGGGACAGGGTCCGAGCAGTTCTTC. Its translation is CASSFGTGSEQFF.

The chain joins TRBV29-1 to TRBJ1-2; D is uncertain. The germline CDR1 and CDR2 sequences are SQVTM and ANQGSEA. Trimming left V 6 bases short and J 4 bases short, with 12 bases between. The CDR3 is made up of 12 amino acids. The CDR3 loop is CSVIQYSYGYTF. CDR3 in DNA: TGCAGCGTAATACAGTACTCCTATGGCTACACCTTC. Complete variable domain (other parts from reference TRBV29-1 and TRBJ1-2): SAVISQKPSRDICQRGTSLTIQCQVDSQVTMMFWYRQQPGQSLTLIATANQGSEATYESGFVIDKFPISRPNLTFSTLTVSNMSPEDSSIYLCSVIQYSYGYTFGSGTRLTVV.

The chain has TRBV14 and TRBJ1-1, with unresolved D. Germline V gene data show CDR1 as SGHDN and CDR2 as FVKESK. The CDR3 is 19 amino acids. Trimming shortened V by 0 bases and J by 4 bases, and 24 bases separated the two germline ends. This chain's CDR3 is CASSQELGPGSYEGTEAFF. Here the CDR3 DNA reads TGTGCCAGCAGCCAAGAGCTTGGTCCCGGCTCTTATGAGGGCACTGAAGCTTTCTTT.

The chain carries TRBV9 and TRBJ1-4, with TRBD1 matching 9 bases. CDR1 SGDLS and CDR2 YYNGEE come from the germline V gene. The CDR3 runs 14 residues. V shed 0 bases and J 7 bases; nucleotides not matched to a gene: 1. CDR3 in DNA: TGTGCCAGCAGCGTAGGACAGGGGGGTGAAAAACTGTTTTTT. Translated: CASSVGQGGEKLFF.

The V call is TRBV5-1, the J call TRBJ2-2; D is undetermined. Between the trimmed V and J ends, which lost 0 bases and 4 bases, there was a span of 7 bases. Looked up from germline, CDR1 is SGHRS and CDR2 is YFSETQ. There are 14 residues in the CDR3. CDR3: CASSLDRSTGELFF. In DNA, the CDR3 is TGCGCCAGCAGCTTGGACAGATCCACCGGGGAGCTGTTTTTT.

This rearrangement joins TRBV30 to TRBJ1-1; TRBD1 matches 7 bases. V was clipped by 1 base and J by 7 bases; unmatched bases: 0. The CDR3 length is 11 residues. The germline V gene encodes CDR1 GTSNPN and CDR2 SVGIG (reference sequence). The CDR3 spells CAWSGDSEAFF. CDR3 in DNA: TGTGCCTGGAGTGGGGACAGTGAAGCTTTCTTT.

In its sample, this clone was seen once. V gene TRBV4-1 combines with J gene TRBJ1-4; 11 bases are shared with TRBD1. Germline CDR1 and CDR2: MGHRA and YSYEKL. This CDR3 region has 17 residues. V shed 3 bases, J shed 1 base, and the junction held 4 bases outside the gene matches. The chain's CDR3 is CASSQRTGGGTNEKLFF. CDR3 nucleotides: TGCGCCAGCAGCCAGCGGACAGGGGGCGGAACTAATGAAAAACTGTTTTTT.

This chain uses TRBV4-1 with TRBJ1-4; TRBD1 matches at 7 bases. V shed 2 bases and J 5 bases; nucleotides not matched to a gene: 2. CDR1 and CDR2 from the germline V gene are MGHRA and YSYEKL. The CDR3 is 14 residues long. The CDR3 nucleotides are TGCGCCAGCAGCCAACGGACAGGAAATGAAAAACTGTTTTTT. Residues: CASSQRTGNEKLFF.